This is a list of T cell receptor beta chains from one sample in a study of cytomegalovirus exposure and HLA in healthy donors. Repertoires were generated with immunoSEQ multiplex PCR, while TCRdb's copy carries only in-frame clones and drops some. The table shows some 120,000 clones, with 75% occurring only once. The sample consisted of PBMCs. The receptors were sampled from a woman under 30 in good health and CMV-seronegative. The CDR3 runs from the conserved cysteine through the conserved F or W. D genes are given only for firm matches. Size is omitted from some rows. Given values are once, few, many or a class for expanded clones.

CDR3 length	clone size	V gene	D gene	J gene	CDR3 DNA	CDR3 protein
14	.	TRBV25-1	.	TRBJ2-2	TGTGCCAGCAGTGTAGTCACTAACACCGGGGAGCTGTTTTTT	CASSVVTNTGELFF
15	.	TRBV9	TRBD1	TRBJ2-7	TGTGCCAGCAGCGTAGGGGACAGCCTCCGGTACGAGCAGTACTTC	CASSVGDSLRYEQYF
13	.	TRBV5-1	.	TRBJ1-1	TGCGCCAGCAGCGTGACAGTGAACACTGAAGCTTTCTTT	CASSVTVNTEAFF
14	.	TRBV5-4	TRBD1	TRBJ1-1	TGTGCCAGCAGCCCCGGACAGGGGAACACTGAAGCTTTCTTT	CASSPGQGNTEAFF
16	.	TRBV2	TRBD2	TRBJ2-7	TGTGCCAGCAGGACTAGCGGGGGCCGGGGGACCTACGAGCAGTACTTC	CASRTSGGRGTYEQYF
16	once	TRBV28	TRBD1	TRBJ1-2	TGTGCCAGCAGCCCAGGGGCGGGCAGGGGGCTTGGTGGCTACACCTTC	CASSPGAGRGLGGYTF
15	.	TRBV4-1	TRBD2	TRBJ2-5	TGCGCCAGCAGCCCGGGACTAGCGGGGGAGGAGACCCAGTACTTC	CASSPGLAGEETQYF
15	.	TRBV5-4	.	TRBJ1-1	TGTGCCAGCAGCTTGGCCGCCGGTTTGAACACTGAAGCTTTCTTT	CASSLAAGLNTEAFF
16	few	TRBV5-1	.	TRBJ1-2	TGCGCCAGCAGCTCAGGGACACGGGGAACTAACTATGGCTACACCTTC	CASSSGTRGTNYGYTF
15	.	TRBV7-8	TRBD1	TRBJ2-2	TGTGCCAGCAGTTTACCGGGACAGGGGTCGGGGGAGCTGTTTTTT	CASSLPGQGSGELFF
14	once	TRBV30	TRBD2	TRBJ2-2	TGTGCCTGGCATACTAGCGGGGGGGTCGGGGAGCTGTTTTTT	CAWHTSGGVGELFF
16	.	TRBV6-6	.	TRBJ1-6	TGTGCCAGCAGTTCGAGAGGGGGAGTTATGGATTCACCCCTCCACTTT	CASSSRGGVMDSPLHF
13	.	TRBV14	.	TRBJ2-7	TGTGCCAGCAGGTCAGGGGTGTCCTACGAGCAGTACTTC	CASRSGVSYEQYF
15	.	TRBV6-5	.	TRBJ2-1	TGTGCCAGCAGTTATGGGGCAGCGGGTGGCAATGAGCAGTTCTTC	CASSYGAAGGNEQFF
16	.	TRBV15	TRBD2	TRBJ2-5	TGTGCCACCAGACCCGACTCGGCGGGGGGGCGTGAGACCCAGTACTTC	CATRPDSAGGRETQYF
13	few	TRBV7-9	TRBD1	TRBJ1-1	TGTGCCAGCAGTACCGGGACAGGGGAGGTTGGGGTATTT	CASSTGTGEVGVF
14	.	TRBV2	.	TRBJ1-1	TGTGCCAGCAGCCAAAGCCAGGGACTCACTGAAGCTTTCTTT	CASSQSQGLTEAFF
15	.	TRBV11-2	.	TRBJ1-1	TGTGCCAGCAGCTCTATGATGGGGGCTCACACTGAAGCTTTCTTT	CASSSMMGAHTEAFF
13	.	TRBV6-1	TRBD1	TRBJ2-7	TGTGCCAGCTTACAGGGGGCGATCGACGAGCAGTACTTC	CASLQGAIDEQYF
13	.	TRBV2	TRBD1	TRBJ2-7	TGTGCCATCGGGACAGCGAGCTCCTACGAGCAGTACTTC	CAIGTASSYEQYF
14	.	TRBV19	TRBD1	TRBJ2-7	TGTGCCAGTAGTCCCCGGGACAGAGACTACGAGCAGTACTTC	CASSPRDRDYEQYF
13	.	TRBV5-1	.	TRBJ2-1	TGCGCCAGCAGGCGAGGCACGAACAATGAGCAGTTCTTC	CASRRGTNNEQFF
14	.	TRBV5-1	.	TRBJ2-7	TGCGCCAGCAGCTTGAGACAGAGCTCCTACGAGCAGTACTTC	CASSLRQSSYEQYF
17	.	TRBV7-9	TRBD1	TRBJ1-5	TGTGCCAGCAGCCCGCCCCGGGACAGGGCGAGCAATCAGCCCCAGCATTTT	CASSPPRDRASNQPQHF
12	.	TRBV7-9	.	TRBJ2-7	TGTGCCAGCAGCTTGGTCAGTTACGAGCAGTACTTC	CASSLVSYEQYF
15	once	TRBV2	.	TRBJ1-6	TGTGCCAGCAGTGAACGGTCGACTAATAATTCACCCCTCCACTTT	CASSERSTNNSPLHF
12	.	TRBV28	.	TRBJ2-7	TGTGCCAGCAGCCCGGCAGGGGACGAGCAGTACTTC	CASSPAGDEQYF
18	.	TRBV5-8	TRBD1	TRBJ2-3	TGTGCCAGCAGCTCTAGTCGGACAGGGCTCTTTCGTCCAGATACGCAGTATTTT	CASSSSRTGLFRPDTQYF
12	.	TRBV28	.	TRBJ1-5	TGTGCCAGCAGTCTCCTAAATCAGCCCCAGCATTTT	CASSLLNQPQHF
15	.	TRBV28	.	TRBJ1-2	TGTGCCAGCAGCCAGACGGTCCAGGCTAACTATGGCTACACCTTC	CASSQTVQANYGYTF
16	.	TRBV23-1	.	TRBJ1-2	TGCGCCAGCAGTCAACCGGGGGGCAGGGGATACGATGGCTACACCTTC	CASSQPGGRGYDGYTF
20	.	TRBV14	TRBD1	TRBJ1-3	TGTGCCAGCAGCCCTGCCCCGGGACAGGGGGCGTTTGTAGCTGGAAACACCATATATTTT	CASSPAPGQGAFVAGNTIYF
12	.	TRBV13	.	TRBJ1-1	TGTGCCATACAAACAGAGAACACTGAAGCTTTCTTT	CAIQTENTEAFF
15	few	TRBV7-2	.	TRBJ2-5	TGTGCCAGCAGCTTAACGGGTACCCAACACGAGACCCAGTACTTC	CASSLTGTQHETQYF
15	.	TRBV1	.	TRBJ1-5	TGCACCAGCAGCCAAGATGGACAGGGCAACCAGCCCCAGCATTTT	CTSSQDGQGNQPQHF
13	.	TRBV5-6	.	TRBJ1-1	TGTGCCAGCAGCCCGCCACAGTACACTGAAGCTTTCTTT	CASSPPQYTEAFF
13	.	TRBV2	.	TRBJ1-2	TGTGCCAGCAGTGTGGAGGGCCACTATGGCTACACCTTC	CASSVEGHYGYTF
15	.	TRBV28	.	TRBJ1-1	TGTGCCAGCAGTTTAGTGAGCAATTCGAACACTGAAGCTTTCTTT	CASSLVSNSNTEAFF
16	.	TRBV19	.	TRBJ1-5	TGTGCCAGTAGCCCGATCACAGGGAATAGCAATCAGCCCCAGCATTTT	CASSPITGNSNQPQHF
15	.	TRBV2	.	TRBJ2-5	TGTGCCAGCAGTGCCCTGGTTAGATACCAAGAGACCCAGTACTTC	CASSALVRYQETQYF
13	.	TRBV7-9	TRBD1	TRBJ2-7	TGTGCCAGCAGCTCAGCAGGGGGTTACGAGCAGTACTTC	CASSSAGGYEQYF
15	.	TRBV5-1	.	TRBJ1-4	TGCGCCAGCAGCGGACTATTCCCAGCTAATGAAAAACTGTTTTTT	CASSGLFPANEKLFF
11	once	TRBV29-1	TRBD1	TRBJ2-7	TGCAGCGCACTAGACAGGGGCGCCCAGTACTTC	CSALDRGAQYF
17	once	TRBV2	TRBD1	TRBJ2-1	TGTGCCAGCACCAAAGACGGGACAGGACTAAGGGGGGATGAGCAGTTCTTC	CASTKDGTGLRGDEQFF
15	.	TRBV7-2	.	TRBJ2-1	TGTGCCAGCAGTAGAAGGAGGGAGGCCTACAATGAGCAGTTCTTC	CASSRRREAYNEQFF
18	.	TRBV5-1	TRBD1	TRBJ1-1	TGCGCCAGCAGCCGAGGGTTAGGGACAGGGACGTTGCACACTGAAGCTTTCTTT	CASSRGLGTGTLHTEAFF
15	.	TRBV15	TRBD1	TRBJ1-2	TGTGCCACCAGCAGAGATAAGGGGGCGAACTATGGCTACACCTTC	CATSRDKGANYGYTF
18	.	TRBV5-6	.	TRBJ1-5	TGTGCCAGCAGCTTCCCGGGGAGGGGCGGGTGTAGCAATCAGCCCCAGCATTTT	CASSFPGRGGCSNQPQHF
15	.	TRBV10-2	TRBD2	TRBJ2-3	TGCGCCAGCAATCCTAGCGGGGGAAGCACAGATACGCAGTATTTT	CASNPSGGSTDTQYF
14	few	TRBV18	.	TRBJ2-7	TGTGCCAGCTCACCAACGAGGGTGGGCTACGAGCAGTACTTC	CASSPTRVGYEQYF